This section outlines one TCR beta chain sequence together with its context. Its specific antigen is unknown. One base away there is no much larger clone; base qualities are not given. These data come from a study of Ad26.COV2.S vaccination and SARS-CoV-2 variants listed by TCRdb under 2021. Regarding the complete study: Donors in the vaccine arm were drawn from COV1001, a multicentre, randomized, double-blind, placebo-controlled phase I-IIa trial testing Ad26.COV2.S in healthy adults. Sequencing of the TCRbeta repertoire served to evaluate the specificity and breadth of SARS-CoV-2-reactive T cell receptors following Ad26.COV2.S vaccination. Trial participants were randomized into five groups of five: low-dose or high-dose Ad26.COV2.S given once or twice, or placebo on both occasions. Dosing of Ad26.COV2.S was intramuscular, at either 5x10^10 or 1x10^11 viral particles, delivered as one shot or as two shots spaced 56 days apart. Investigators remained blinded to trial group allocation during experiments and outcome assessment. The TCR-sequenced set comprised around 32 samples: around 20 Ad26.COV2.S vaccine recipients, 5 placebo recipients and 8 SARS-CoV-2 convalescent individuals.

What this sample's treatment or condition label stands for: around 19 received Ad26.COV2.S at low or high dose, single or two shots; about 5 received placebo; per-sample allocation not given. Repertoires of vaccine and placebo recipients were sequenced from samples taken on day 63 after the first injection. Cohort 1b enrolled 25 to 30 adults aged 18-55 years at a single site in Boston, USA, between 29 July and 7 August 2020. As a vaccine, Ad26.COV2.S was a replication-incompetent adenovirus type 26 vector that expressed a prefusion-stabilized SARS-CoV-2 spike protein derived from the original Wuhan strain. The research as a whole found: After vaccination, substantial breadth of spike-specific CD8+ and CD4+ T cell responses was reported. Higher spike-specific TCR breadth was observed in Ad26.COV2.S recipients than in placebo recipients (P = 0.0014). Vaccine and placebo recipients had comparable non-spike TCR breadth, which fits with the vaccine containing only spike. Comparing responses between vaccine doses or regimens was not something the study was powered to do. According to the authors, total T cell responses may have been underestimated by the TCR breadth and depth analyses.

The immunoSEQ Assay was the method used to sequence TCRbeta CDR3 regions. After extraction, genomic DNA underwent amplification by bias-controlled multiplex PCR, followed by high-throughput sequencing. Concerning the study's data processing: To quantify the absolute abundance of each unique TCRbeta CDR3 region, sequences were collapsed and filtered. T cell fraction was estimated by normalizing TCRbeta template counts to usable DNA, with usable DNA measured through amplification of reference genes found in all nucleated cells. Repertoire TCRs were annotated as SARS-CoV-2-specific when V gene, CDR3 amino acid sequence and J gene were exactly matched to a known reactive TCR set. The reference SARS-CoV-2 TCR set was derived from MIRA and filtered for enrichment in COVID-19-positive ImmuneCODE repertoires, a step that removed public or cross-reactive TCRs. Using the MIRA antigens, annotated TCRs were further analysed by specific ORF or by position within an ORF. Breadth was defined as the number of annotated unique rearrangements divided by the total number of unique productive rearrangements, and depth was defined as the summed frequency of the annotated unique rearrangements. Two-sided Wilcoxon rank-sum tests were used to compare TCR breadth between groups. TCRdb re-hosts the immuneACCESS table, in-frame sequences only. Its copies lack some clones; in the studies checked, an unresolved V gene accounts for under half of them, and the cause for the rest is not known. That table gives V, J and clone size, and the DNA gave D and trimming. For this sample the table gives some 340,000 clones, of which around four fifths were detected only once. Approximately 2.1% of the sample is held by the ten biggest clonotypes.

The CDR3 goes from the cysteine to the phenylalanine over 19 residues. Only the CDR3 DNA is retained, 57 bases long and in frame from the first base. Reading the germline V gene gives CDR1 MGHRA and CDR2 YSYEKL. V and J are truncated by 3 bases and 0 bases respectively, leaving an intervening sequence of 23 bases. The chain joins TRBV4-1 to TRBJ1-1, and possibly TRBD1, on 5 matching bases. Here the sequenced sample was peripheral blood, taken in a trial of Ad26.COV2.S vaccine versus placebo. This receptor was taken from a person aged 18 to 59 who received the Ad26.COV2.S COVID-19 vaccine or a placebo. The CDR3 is CASSQEGGEVVLVNTEAFF. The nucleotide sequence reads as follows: TGCGCCAGCAGCCAGGAAGGAGGGGAAGTGGTTTTGGTGAACACTGAAGCTTTCTTT.